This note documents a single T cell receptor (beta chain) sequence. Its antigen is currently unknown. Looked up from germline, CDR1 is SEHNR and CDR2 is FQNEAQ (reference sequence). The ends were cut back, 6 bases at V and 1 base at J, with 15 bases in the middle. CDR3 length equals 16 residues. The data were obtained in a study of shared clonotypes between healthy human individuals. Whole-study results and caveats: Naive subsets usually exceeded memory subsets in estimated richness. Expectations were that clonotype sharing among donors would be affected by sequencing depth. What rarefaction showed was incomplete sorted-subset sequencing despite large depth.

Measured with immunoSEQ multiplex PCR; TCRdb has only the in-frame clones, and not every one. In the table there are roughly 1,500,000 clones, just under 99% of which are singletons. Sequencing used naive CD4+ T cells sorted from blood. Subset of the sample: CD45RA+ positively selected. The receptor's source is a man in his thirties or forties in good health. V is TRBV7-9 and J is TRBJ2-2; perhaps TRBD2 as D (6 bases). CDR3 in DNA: TGTGCCAGCAGTAAATCCGGGACTTTGAACACCGGGGAGCTGTTTTTT. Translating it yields CASSKSGTLNTGELFF.